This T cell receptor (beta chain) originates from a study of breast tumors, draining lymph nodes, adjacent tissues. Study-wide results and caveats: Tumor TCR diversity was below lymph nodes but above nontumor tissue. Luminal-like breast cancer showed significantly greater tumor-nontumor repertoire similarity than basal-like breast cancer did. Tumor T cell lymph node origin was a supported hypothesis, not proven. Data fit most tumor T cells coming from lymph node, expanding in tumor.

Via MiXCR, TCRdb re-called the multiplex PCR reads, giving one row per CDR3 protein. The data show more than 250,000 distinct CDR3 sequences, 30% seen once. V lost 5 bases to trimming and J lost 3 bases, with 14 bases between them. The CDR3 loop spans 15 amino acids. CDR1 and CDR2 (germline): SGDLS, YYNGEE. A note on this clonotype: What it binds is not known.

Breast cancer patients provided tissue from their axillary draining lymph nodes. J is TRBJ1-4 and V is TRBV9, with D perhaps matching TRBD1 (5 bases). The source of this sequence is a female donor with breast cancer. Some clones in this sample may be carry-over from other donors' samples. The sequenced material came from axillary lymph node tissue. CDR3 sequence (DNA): TGTGCCAGCAGTGGGCGGGGGGACGCTAATGAAAAACTGTTTTTT. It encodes CASSGRGDANEKLFF.